What follows describes a single T cell receptor (beta chain). The antigen is undetermined. Germline V gene lookup returns CDR1 SGHAT and CDR2 FQNNGV. The CDR3 consists of 17 residues. The germline V and J ends were trimmed by 4 bases and 8 bases, with 24 bases remaining between them. The record originates from a study of OX40 agonist ivuxolimab in advanced cancers. General study results and limits: Which antigen the expanded peripheral T cells recognized is unknown.

Clones were sequenced by immunoSEQ multiplex PCR, and TCRdb holds only the in-frame ones, with some missing. The table records around 80,000 clones, 82% of them present only once. This clonotype originated in an adult with an advanced solid tumor such as melanoma, head and neck, liver or kidney cancer. This sample comprised CD4+ or CD8+ T cells sorted from blood, obtained in a trial of the OX40 agonist ivuxolimab. The rearrangement links TRBV11-2 to TRBJ2-1; D ambiguous. The CDR3 loop is CASSSIYRRPTMDEQFF. The CDR3 bases are TGTGCCAGCAGCTCCATTTACCGCCGACCAACGATGGATGAGCAGTTCTTC.